This is a list of T cell receptor beta chains from one sample in a study of response to subunit inactivated influenza vaccine. TCRdb analysed the RT-PCR reads with MiXCR anew, one entry per CDR3 protein. Here the sample spans 530,000 or so distinct CDR3 sequences, 12% being singletons. The sample consisted of PBMCs from blood, taken on the day of vaccination. Receptor source: a man aged 50-59 years who received an inactivated influenza vaccine. Both conserved end residues are part of each CDR3. Where a row states a size, it is once, few, many or the class of an expanded clone; other rows omit it.

clone size	V gene	J gene	CDR3 protein
.	TRBV20-1	TRBJ2-7	CSARNTPGFEQYF
.	TRBV11-2	TRBJ2-7	CASSLVISGGYEQYF
.	TRBV7-8	TRBJ2-5	CASSLKSGKEGETQYF
.	TRBV7-3	TRBJ2-7	CASSLTGPKVGHEQYF
many	TRBV4-3	TRBJ2-3	CASSQGRRGAQYF
few	TRBV20-1	TRBJ2-1	CSASKDPGLVLHEQFF
few	TRBV10-3	TRBJ1-1	CAISGGQGRDTEAFF
few	TRBV18	TRBJ2-1	CASPRDRSTLYNEQFF
few	TRBV27	TRBJ2-1	CASSLWDSHPVQFF
many	TRBV7-2	TRBJ2-2	CASSVSGRGTGELFF
few	TRBV27	TRBJ2-7	CASSMGTGGLYEQYF
.	TRBV5-1	TRBJ2-5	CASSLEFGTQYF
many	TRBV6-2/TRBV6-3	TRBJ2-7	CASSLTGKPYF
few	TRBV12-3/TRBV12-4	TRBJ2-5	CASTLGSGGGGETQYF
few	TRBV5-1	TRBJ1-2	CASSLQTDGYGYTF
few	TRBV12-3/TRBV12-4	TRBJ2-7	CASSPVGGGYEQYF
few	TRBV7-2	TRBJ2-7	CASSAQVSLYEQYF
.	TRBV6-2/TRBV6-3	TRBJ2-1	CASLGAGTSGLHPYNEQFF
few	TRBV10-3	TRBJ2-6	CAISETSGGAFSGANVLTF
.	TRBV5-1	TRBJ1-4	CASSPGTHLEKLFF
.	TRBV20-1	TRBJ2-5	CSASPGLKTQYF
few	TRBV11-2	TRBJ1-1	CASSLDGGAAFF
.	TRBV27	TRBJ2-5	CASSLGTSGSSETQYF
.	TRBV20-1	TRBJ2-7	CSAKKWSENYEQYF
.	TRBV4-3	TRBJ1-2	CASSQAYSIGTGAGYGYTF
few	TRBV27	TRBJ1-4	CASMQQGGRTNEKLFF
.	TRBV5-5	TRBJ2-1	CASSWDSRYYNEQFF
many	TRBV10-3	TRBJ2-7	CAISEFTGGYEQYF
many	TRBV11-2	TRBJ1-5	CASSLVGRGQASNQPQHF
few	TRBV4-3	TRBJ2-1	CASSRGKGAAVANEQFF
many	TRBV28	TRBJ2-7	CATESGQGNYEQYF
few	TRBV5-5	TRBJ2-3	CASSYGLAGALTDTQYF
.	TRBV3-1	TRBJ2-7	CASSRQALSYEQYF
few	TRBV20-1	TRBJ2-3	CSAHTSLAGLSQYF
.	TRBV20-1	TRBJ1-5	CSARDPSRVEGGQPQHF
.	TRBV29-1	TRBJ2-7	CSVALGEQYF
.	TRBV12-3/TRBV12-4	TRBJ2-3	CASTDSGEGPVDTQYF
few	TRBV9	TRBJ2-4	CASSPGTSGQNIQYF
.	TRBV4-3	TRBJ2-5	CASSQDPRSGETQYF
few	TRBV12-3/TRBV12-4	TRBJ2-7	CASSLTGFLYEQYF
.	TRBV5-5	TRBJ2-3	CASSSLERRDRPPDTQYF
many	TRBV3-1	TRBJ2-3	CASSQDLAGGTADTQYF
.	TRBV7-8	TRBJ2-7	CASSSTGGFRMYEQYF
few	TRBV7-3	TRBJ2-1	CASSPHSGAGNEQFF
.	TRBV20-1	TRBJ2-3	CSASPTSGPTDTQYF
.	TRBV5-1	TRBJ2-3	CASSGRLAGAWPDTQYF
.	TRBV7-2	TRBJ2-7	CASSLPSGRGNEQYF
few	TRBV9	TRBJ2-1	CASSAAGSGRSSYNEQFF
.	TRBV3-1	TRBJ2-7	CASSQDRVRDRDYEQYF
many	TRBV19	TRBJ2-3	CASSSGGLGTDTQYF
few	TRBV7-9	TRBJ2-1	CASSLYRGRFF
.	TRBV12-3/TRBV12-4	TRBJ1-5	CASSSSPAPQHF
.	TRBV10-2	TRBJ2-3	CASSDRVVDTQYF
.	TRBV28	TRBJ1-4	CASKGQELTTNEKLFF
.	TRBV7-9	TRBJ1-5	CASSFGTGEPPQHF
few	TRBV7-6	TRBJ2-2	CASSLRDRASGELFF
many	TRBV29-1	TRBJ2-3	CSVGGLAGGPLTDTQYF